This T cell receptor beta chain was retrieved from a study of blood T cell repertoires in COVID-19. Study at large: The cDNA or gDNA used as material had been derived from T cells, B-cell-depleted T cells, or PBMCs.

TCRdb's copy holds only in-frame clones and misses some; the assay was immunoSEQ multiplex PCR. The sample records approximately 210,000 clones, around 85% being singletons. The CDR3 spans 13 residues. V lost 8 bases and J lost 5; bases outside the gene matches: 9. The sequencing input was peripheral blood. The clonotype was recovered from a man in his fifties or sixties with COVID-19, enrolled during active disease. The chain couples TRBV12-3 or TRBV12-4 to TRBJ2-7; 7 bases are a match to TRBD2. The CDR3 is CASLSPGGNEQYF. In DNA form, the CDR3 reads TGTGCCAGCTTGTCCCCCGGGGGGAACGAGCAGTACTTC.